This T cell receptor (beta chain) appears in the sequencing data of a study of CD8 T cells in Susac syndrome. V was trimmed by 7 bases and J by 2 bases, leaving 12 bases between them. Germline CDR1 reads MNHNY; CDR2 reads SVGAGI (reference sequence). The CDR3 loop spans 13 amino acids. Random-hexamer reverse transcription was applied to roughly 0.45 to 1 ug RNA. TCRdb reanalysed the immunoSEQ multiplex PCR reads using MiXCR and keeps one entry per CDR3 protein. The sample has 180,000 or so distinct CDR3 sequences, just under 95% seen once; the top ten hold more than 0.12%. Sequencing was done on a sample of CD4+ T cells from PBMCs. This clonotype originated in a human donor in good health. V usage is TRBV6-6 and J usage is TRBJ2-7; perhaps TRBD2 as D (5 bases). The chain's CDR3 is CASTRDGTYEQYF. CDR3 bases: TGTGCCAGCACTAGAGACGGGACCTACGAGCAGTACTTC.